Listed below are T cell receptor beta chains from one sample, sequenced in a study of blood T cells in healthy people across ages. One entry per CDR3 protein, called by TCRdb with MiXCR from the 5' RACE reads. Altogether hundreds of thousands of distinct CDR3 sequences are present, 40% to 50% being singletons, with the ten largest covering about a fifth. The source material was blood. The receptors originated from a man aged 60 to 75 in good health. The CDR3 runs from the conserved cysteine through the conserved F or W. Each record gives: J gene, V gene, CDR3 length, CDR3 protein.

J: TRBJ2-7; V: TRBV4-3; length: 14; CDR3: CASSQADRPYEQYF
J: TRBJ2-3; V: TRBV4-3; length: 16; CDR3: CASSQDGSLSTDTQYF
J: TRBJ2-7; V: TRBV7-2; length: 14; CDR3: CASSLLAPPYEQYF
J: TRBJ1-6; V: TRBV6-5; length: 15; CDR3: CASSYSWDGNSPLHF
J: TRBJ2-1; V: TRBV4-1; length: 17; CDR3: CASSQVGGGISYNEQFF
J: TRBJ1-4; V: TRBV20-1; length: 13; CDR3: CSASPMQTGELFF
J: TRBJ1-6; V: TRBV7-2; length: 15; CDR3: CASSSGGTGNSPLHF
J: TRBJ1-1; V: TRBV5-1; length: 15; CDR3: CASSSEPDILAEAFF
J: TRBJ2-3; V: TRBV6-2/TRBV6-3; length: 14; CDR3: CASKISILEDTQYF
J: TRBJ2-4; V: TRBV7-2; length: 15; CDR3: CASSRPGTQKNIQYF
J: TRBJ1-2; V: TRBV5-1; length: 15; CDR3: CASSPRGAGGDGYTF
J: TRBJ2-3; V: TRBV20-1; length: 15; CDR3: CSARDPRQGGDTQYF
J: TRBJ1-1; V: TRBV6-5; length: 17; CDR3: CASSYSRSPTQGTEAFF
J: TRBJ1-2; V: TRBV3-1; length: 11; CDR3: CASTDNYGYTF
J: TRBJ1-2; V: TRBV6-5; length: 13; CDR3: CASSPGFDYGYTF
J: TRBJ2-3; V: TRBV28; length: 14; CDR3: CASTIRGSTDTQYF
J: TRBJ1-1; V: TRBV5-1; length: 15; CDR3: CASSTPGTGGTEAFF
J: TRBJ1-2; V: TRBV28; length: 15; CDR3: CASSFGGRGPYGYTF
J: TRBJ2-1; V: TRBV5-1; length: 13; CDR3: CASSLFSYGEQFF
J: TRBJ2-7; V: TRBV10-1; length: 14; CDR3: CASRRDRPTYEQYF
J: TRBJ2-5; V: TRBV12-3/TRBV12-4; length: 12; CDR3: CASSPDRETQYF
J: TRBJ2-7; V: TRBV7-6; length: 12; CDR3: CASSSGAHEQYF
J: TRBJ2-5; V: TRBV5-6; length: 12; CDR3: CASSSRGATQYF
J: TRBJ2-5; V: TRBV6-1; length: 13; CDR3: CASSDGPGETQYF
J: TRBJ2-7; V: TRBV4-3; length: 15; CDR3: CASSQDPMGAEEQYF
J: TRBJ2-1; V: TRBV29-1; length: 14; CDR3: CSVPGAYSYNEQFF
J: TRBJ1-4; V: TRBV6-6; length: 13; CDR3: CASSSKRNEKLFF
J: TRBJ2-7; V: TRBV7-9; length: 14; CDR3: CASSIGQGVYEQYF
J: TRBJ1-6; V: TRBV7-8; length: 16; CDR3: CASSPRQGSYNSPLHF
J: TRBJ1-1; V: TRBV9; length: 14; CDR3: CASSVEARNTEAFF
J: TRBJ2-5; V: TRBV7-2; length: 17; CDR3: CASSLGAGGDWAETQYF
J: TRBJ2-3; V: TRBV9; length: 15; CDR3: CASSAGPHDTDTQYF
J: TRBJ2-1; V: TRBV30; length: 15; CDR3: CAWTEQGAAYNEQFF
J: TRBJ1-1; V: TRBV6-2/TRBV6-3; length: 14; CDR3: CASITLQRGTEAFF
J: TRBJ2-7; V: TRBV25-1; length: 15; CDR3: CASPAVAGRCYEQYF
J: TRBJ2-7; V: TRBV12-3/TRBV12-4; length: 16; CDR3: CASSSNRGQTPYEQYF
J: TRBJ2-1; V: TRBV20-1; length: 14; CDR3: CSARRGGPGNEQFF
J: TRBJ2-7; V: TRBV29-1; length: 12; CDR3: CSVRPRLDEQYF
J: TRBJ2-5; V: TRBV6-2/TRBV6-3; length: 14; CDR3: CASDHSGVLETQYF
J: TRBJ2-5; V: TRBV7-9; length: 15; CDR3: CASSLTSVSYNEQYF
J: TRBJ1-4; V: TRBV20-1; length: 16; CDR3: CSARLIGQGAREKLFF
J: TRBJ2-7; V: TRBV7-9; length: 15; CDR3: CASSLGGQGYNEQYF
J: TRBJ2-5; V: TRBV11-2; length: 15; CDR3: CASKRLAGDQETQYF
J: TRBJ1-1; V: TRBV5-6; length: 11; CDR3: CASSFASEAFF
J: TRBJ2-1; V: TRBV7-3; length: 15; CDR3: CASSALAGWYNEQFF
J: NA; V: TRBV20-1; length: 14; CDR3: CSARDLTGMETQYF
J: TRBJ2-5; V: TRBV7-9; length: 12; CDR3: CASTHGGGEQYF
J: TRBJ2-6; V: TRBV12-3/TRBV12-4; length: 15; CDR3: CASTPGTGFLGVLTF
J: TRBJ2-7; V: TRBV5-1; length: 18; CDR3: CASSQLLGTGGASYEQYF
J: TRBJ2-1; V: TRBV3-1; length: 16; CDR3: CASSQEGGPIYNELFF
J: TRBJ2-7; V: TRBV7-4; length: 15; CDR3: CASSLRCLLSYEQYF
J: TRBJ1-2; V: TRBV3-1; length: 13; CDR3: CASSPQPGRGYTF